These 22 T cell receptor beta chains share one sample of origin, sequenced in a study of T cells expressing NK-cell markers. TCRdb reprocessed the 5' RACE reads; each CDR3 protein has one entry and no DNA is given. This table lists fewer than 400,000 distinct CDR3 sequences. Sequenced material: blood T cells: a sorted CD56 or NKG2C T cell subset, CD4+ or CD8+ T cells, or bulk PBMC T cells (not recorded which). The receptors shown here come from a man between 18 and 69 years old in good health.

The V call is TRBV11-3, the J call TRBJ2-3. The CDR3 runs to 16 residues. Germline V gene lookup returns CDR1 SGHNT and CDR2 YENEEA. The CDR3 spells CASSPGRITSTDTQYF.

The V gene is TRBV12-3 or TRBV12-4, the J gene TRBJ2-7; TCRdb's D call, TRBD2, is unchecked because there is no DNA. The CDR3 extends over 16 amino acids. The chain's CDR3 is CASSLGKTGGGPEQYF.

The chain is built from TRBV6-1 and TRBJ1-6; with no DNA, the TCRdb D assignment of TRBD1 cannot be verified. The CDR3 is 15 residues long. Looked up from germline, CDR1 is MNHNS and CDR2 is SASEGT. CDR3 protein: CASRPPGQINSPLHF.

This rearrangement joins TRBV5-1 to TRBJ2-1; TCRdb calls TRBD1, which cannot be checked without DNA. The CDR3 runs 15 residues. CDR1 is SGHRS, CDR2 YFSETQ, per germline. Here the CDR3 reads CASSGPGGSAHEQFF.

The chain combines TRBV12-3 or TRBV12-4 with TRBJ2-7; without DNA, the TCRdb call of TRBD1 cannot be checked. The CDR3 runs to 16 residues. This CDR3 reads CASSFQRIQGAGEQYF.

J is TRBJ1-4 and V is TRBV28; TCRdb gives TRBD1 as the D gene, but with no DNA this cannot be confirmed. The CDR3 is made up of 15 amino acids. Germline V CDR1 and CDR2: MDHEN, SYDVKM. Here the CDR3 reads CASSSDRLPNEKLFF.

The chain employs TRBV12-3 or TRBV12-4 and TRBJ2-3; TCRdb returns TRBD1, unconfirmable since there is no DNA. The CDR3 covers 13 residues. CDR3 amino acids: CASSPETADTQYF.

This sequence joins TRBV6-5 and TRBJ1-1; checking the TCRdb D call of TRBD1 is not possible without DNA. CDR3 length: 17 residues. CDR1 is MNHEY and CDR2 is SVGAGI in the germline V gene. CDR3 loop: CASSYISNRGRDTEAFF.

CDR3 loop: CASSFQRTSPKGYTF. The chain has TRBV7-8 and TRBJ1-2; TCRdb reports TRBD1, a call that lacks DNA to check it against. Germline CDR1 reads SGHVS; CDR2 reads FQNEAQ. The CDR3 extends over 15 amino acids.

V gene TRBV29-1 combines with J gene TRBJ2-6. CDR1 SQVTM and CDR2 ANQGSEA come from the germline V gene. CDR3 length: 14 residues. CDR3 protein: CSVDGSSGANVLTF.

The gene calls are TRBV6-5 and TRBJ2-7; lacking DNA, the TRBD1 call made by TCRdb goes unchecked. CDR1 MNHEY and CDR2 SVGAGI come from the germline V gene. The CDR3 sequence is 15 residues long. CDR3 sequence reads: CASSYSTPVLSEQYF.

The J gene is TRBJ2-7, the V gene TRBV5-5; TCRdb's D call, TRBD2, is unchecked because there is no DNA. The CDR3 has 14 amino acids. Germline CDR1 and CDR2: SGHKS and YYEKEE (reference sequence). The CDR3 region is CASSLLAGQNEQYF.

The chain has TRBV4-2 and TRBJ2-7; TCRdb lists TRBD1, though no DNA is available to test this call. The CDR3 loop spans 15 amino acids. Germline assignment: CDR1 LGHNA and CDR2 YNFKEQ. The CDR3 protein is CASSQGPGVDYEQYF.

The chain is built from TRBV12-3 or TRBV12-4 and TRBJ1-4; absent DNA, TCRdb's TRBD1 call cannot be checked. This CDR3 contains 14 residues. The CDR3 is CASSPGQRNEKLFF.

This chain joins TRBV18 and TRBJ1-2. There are 14 residues in the CDR3. Germline V gives CDR1 KGHSH, CDR2 LQKENI. This CDR3 is CASSGSVSHYGYTF. Full variable domain (rest looked up from reference TRBV18 and TRBJ1-2): NAGVMQNPRHLVRRRGQEARLRCSPMKGHSHVYWYRQLPEEGLKFMVYLQKENIIDESGMPKERFSAEFPKEGPSILRIQQVVRGDSAAYFCASSGSVSHYGYTFGSGTRLTVV.

The chain links TRBV20-1 to TRBJ1-6; the TCRdb D gene call, TRBD1, has no DNA to confirm it. CDR3 length equals 14 residues. Germline CDR1 and CDR2: DFQATT and SNEGSKA (reference sequence). The CDR3 protein is CSAQGQGRGSPLHF.

The V gene is TRBV19, the J gene TRBJ2-3; no DNA is available, so the TRBD2 call from TCRdb remains unchecked. Germline CDR1 and CDR2: LNHDA and SQIVND (reference sequence). The CDR3 contains 14 residues. The CDR3 loop is CASSPSGGLDTQYF.

The chain uses TRBV7-2 and TRBJ1-2. This CDR3 is built from 17 residues. Germline V gene lookup returns CDR1 SGHTA and CDR2 FQGNSA. CDR3 amino acids: CASSFGLQEIKSYGYTF.

The genes are TRBV12-3 or TRBV12-4 and TRBJ2-5; TCRdb's assignment of TRBD1 cannot be checked, as there is no DNA. This CDR3 region has 14 residues. The CDR3 sequence: CASSPALSGTTQYF.

The genes are TRBV5-5 and TRBJ2-2; TCRdb's assignment of TRBD2 cannot be checked, as there is no DNA. The germline gives CDR1 SGHKS, CDR2 YYEKEE (reference sequence). The CDR3 contains 17 residues. CDR3 sequence reads: CASSLAASGANTGELFF. Combining the CDR3 with reference TRBV5-5 and TRBJ2-2 gives the whole variable domain DAGVTQSPTHLIKTRGQQVTLRCSPISGHKSVSWYQQVLGQGPQFIFQYYEKEERGRGNFPDRFSARQFPNYSSELNVNALLLGDSALYLCASSLAASGANTGELFFGEGSRLTVL.

V usage is TRBV11-2 and J usage is TRBJ2-7. The CDR3 spans 14 residues. Germline loops: CDR1 SGHAT, CDR2 FQNNGV. The CDR3 protein is CASSLSGGTNEQYF.

The chain recombines TRBV11-1 with TRBJ2-1; the D call from TCRdb, TRBD2, cannot be confirmed without DNA. This CDR3 is built from 19 residues. The germline gives CDR1 SGHAT, CDR2 FQDESV (reference sequence). The CDR3 loop reads CASSPTSGLAGGYYNEQFF.